Below, one TCR beta chain is given with its context. Germline CDR1 and CDR2: SGHNT and YYREEE (reference sequence). The CDR3 is made up of 15 amino acids. V lost 5 bases to trimming and J lost 4 bases, with 18 bases between them. This record belongs to a study of T cell responses to AZD1222 COVID-19 vaccine. Libraries were prepared by immunoSEQ multiplex PCR; TCRdb keeps only in-frame clonotypes and omits some of them. The sample has roughly 100,000 clones; about four fifths are singletons. Second-dose timings of about 4 or about 12 weeks were pooled. Sequenced material: peripheral blood, taken 28 days after the second AZD1222 dose. The V gene is TRBV5-4, the J gene TRBJ1-2; D gene uncertain. The receptor comes from an adult who received the AZD1222 COVID-19 vaccine. The CDR3 protein is CASRKGLNGPYGYTF. In nucleotides, the CDR3 is TGTGCCAGCAGGAAAGGCCTTAACGGCCCCTATGGCTACACCTTC. Variable domain in full (rest from reference TRBV5-4 and TRBJ1-2): ETGVTQSPTHLIKTRGQQVTLRCSSQSGHNTVSWYQQALGQGPQFIFQYYREEENGRGNFPPRFSGLQFPNYSSELNVNALELDDSALYLCASRKGLNGPYGYTFGSGTRLTVV.